This TCR beta chain was identified in a study of neurological immune-mediated disorders. This clonotype has at least ten counts. MiXCR, applied by TCRdb to the 5' RACE reads, yields one record per CDR3 protein. In the table there are about 22,000 distinct CDR3 sequences, about 9.4% of which are singletons. CDR1 is DFQATT, CDR2 SNEGSKA, per germline (reference sequence). The CDR3 covers 15 residues. Trimming left V 6 bases short and J 0 bases short, with 12 bases between. The unsorted libraries were made from 2 million PBMCs kept at -80 C. The chain combines TRBV20-1 with TRBJ2-6; D gene uncertain. This receptor was taken from a woman aged 60 to 75 with HTLV-1-associated myelopathy (HAM/TSP). Sequencing was done on a sample of PBMCs. CDR3 DNA: TGCAGTGCCGGAAATCCTAGCTCTGGGGCCAACGTCCTGACTTTC. Its protein is CSAGNPSSGANVLTF.